One sample yielded the 18 T cell receptor beta chains listed below, sequenced in a study of blood T cell repertoires in COVID-19. The protocol was immunoSEQ multiplex PCR, while the TCRdb copy is restricted to in-frame clones and leaves out a portion. This sample carries 130,000 to 150,000 clones, roughly 84% of them seen once, and the ten largest clones take 4.5% to 6%. Material: PBMCs or T cells enriched from blood (not recorded which). Receptor source: a woman aged 45-65 years who had been exposed to COVID-19.

The chain employs TRBV6-2 or TRBV6-3 and TRBJ2-1, with D perhaps TRBD1 (6 bases). CDR1 and CDR2 from the germline V gene are MNHEY and SVGEGT. V was clipped by 6 bases and J by 6 bases, with 9 bases between them. This CDR3 region has 12 residues. CDR3 nucleotides: TGTGCCAGCAGCCTGACAGGCAATGAGCAGTTCTTC. This sequence encodes CASSLTGNEQFF.

The chain combines TRBV10-3 with TRBJ1-1, with D possibly matching TRBD1 (6 bases). CDR1 is ENHRY and CDR2 is SYGVKD in the germline V gene. The CDR3 is 16 residues long. V lost 0 bases, J lost 10 bases, and 21 bases lay in between. CDR3 loop: CAISESGTTGFPGAFF. CDR3 coding DNA: TGTGCCATCAGTGAGTCCGGTACGACAGGATTCCCAGGAGCTTTCTTT.

The chain employs TRBV9 and TRBJ2-5; D is unresolved. Germline CDR1 SGDLS, CDR2 YYNGEE. This CDR3 has 13 residues. V was clipped by 3 bases and J by 5 bases, with 11 bases between them. The CDR3 sequence: CASSGAGWETQYF. The DNA for the CDR3 is TGTGCCAGCAGCGGCGCAGGATGGGAGACCCAGTACTTC.

The chain is built from TRBV11-1 and TRBJ2-5; 9 bases line up with TRBD1. CDR1 SGHAT and CDR2 FQDESV come from the germline V gene (reference sequence). The CDR3 has 14 residues. J lost 1 base, V lost 5 bases, and 2 bases had no gene match. CDR3 nucleotide sequence: TGTGCCAGCAGCCCGACAGGGGGCCAAGAGACCCAGTACTTC. Translating it yields CASSPTGGQETQYF.

The chain employs TRBV7-6 and TRBJ1-3; 8 positions agree with TRBD1. Germline V lookup: CDR1 SGHVS, CDR2 FNYEAQ. Trimming took 1 base from V and 0 from J; bases not matched to a gene: 5. The CDR3 length is 17 residues. Written as DNA, the CDR3 is TGTGCCAGCAGCTTAGGGTCCCAGGGGGCCTCTGGAAACACCATATATTTT. Protein: CASSLGSQGASGNTIYF.

The genes are TRBV6-2 or TRBV6-3 and TRBJ2-1; weak D call: TRBD1 (6 bases). Trimming left V 5 bases short and J 8 bases short, with 16 bases between. Germline values: CDR1 MNHEY, CDR2 SVGEGT. The CDR3 has 14 residues. The CDR3 loop reads CASSPMYRDDEQFF. As DNA, the CDR3 is TGTGCCAGCAGTCCCATGTACAGGGACGATGAGCAGTTCTTC.

This clone was found a few times. DNA of the CDR3: TGTGCCAGCAGAGACCAGACAGGATCCATGCACACCTTC. It yields the protein CASRDQTGSMHTF. The chain is built from TRBV2 and TRBJ1-2; possible D gene TRBD1, 6 bases. The CDR3 loop spans 13 amino acids. Germline V gene data show CDR1 as SNHLY and CDR2 as FYNNEI. V shed 6 bases and J shed 12 bases, with 20 bases lying between them.

The gene calls are TRBV6-6 and TRBJ2-3; the D gene is possibly TRBD1 (5 bases). Trimming cost V 7 bases and J 0 bases, with 14 bases left between them. Per the germline V gene, CDR1 is MNHNY and CDR2 is SVGAGI (reference sequence). This CDR3 has 15 residues. The CDR3, as DNA: TGTGCCAGCACCACCGAAGGGGTCAGCACAGATACGCAGTATTTT. As protein: CASTTEGVSTDTQYF.

This chain uses TRBV11-3 with TRBJ2-2; a weak D match, TRBD2 (6 bases). CDR3 length equals 15 residues. Trimming left V 2 bases short and J 1 base short, with 8 bases between. Germline V gene data show CDR1 as SGHNT and CDR2 as YENEEA. CDR3 sequence: CASSLMGGNTGELFF. The CDR3, as DNA: TGTGCCAGCAGCTTAATGGGGGGGAACACCGGGGAGCTGTTTTTT. The whole variable domain, remainder taken from reference TRBV11-3 and TRBJ2-2, is EAGVVQSPRYKIIEKKQPVAFWCNPISGHNTLYWYLQNLGQGPELLIRYENEEAVDDSQLPKDRFSAERLKGVDSTLKIQPAELGDSAVYLCASSLMGGNTGELFFGEGSRLTVL.

The rearrangement links TRBV6-5 to TRBJ2-3, with a weak D call TRBD2 (7 bases). Trimming took 7 bases from V and 2 from J, leaving 16 bases between them. The CDR3 loop spans 15 amino acids. Germline CDR1 MNHEY, CDR2 SVGAGI. The CDR3 loop is CASTQWGGHTDTQYF. As DNA, the CDR3 is TGTGCCAGCACCCAATGGGGGGGGCACACAGATACGCAGTATTTT.

This rearrangement joins TRBV7-2 to TRBJ1-6; 8 bases line up with TRBD1. Germline V lookup: CDR1 SGHTA, CDR2 FQGNSA. J was trimmed by 10 bases and V by 4 bases; bases with no gene match: 6. CDR3 size: 14 residues. CDR3 amino acids: CASSSGQGNSPLHF. Here the CDR3 DNA reads TGTGCCAGCAGCTCAGGACAGGGTAACTCACCCCTCCACTTT.

The V call is TRBV5-6, the J call TRBJ1-3, with no clear D. This CDR3 contains 15 residues. V was cut by 4 bases and J by 2 bases, with 13 bases left in between. CDR1 SGHDT and CDR2 YYEEEE come from the germline V gene. This CDR3 is CASSPPARPGNTIYF. DNA for the CDR3: TGTGCCAGCAGCCCCCCCGCGAGGCCTGGAAACACCATATATTTT.

The chain carries TRBV3-1 (or the pseudogene TRBV3-2) and TRBJ1-1; D is uncertain. Germline assignment: CDR1 LGHDT and CDR2 YNNKEL (reference sequence). This CDR3 has 13 amino acids. V was cut by 4 bases and J by 1 base, with 7 bases left in between. The CDR3 here is CASSRSGNTEAFF. The DNA of the CDR3 is TGTGCCAGCAGCCGTAGTGGGAACACTGAAGCTTTCTTT.

The chain links TRBV6-4 to TRBJ2-1; the match to TRBD2 covers 14 bases. Germline V gives CDR1 MRHNA, CDR2 SNTAGT. This CDR3 spans 16 amino acids. V shed 5 bases, J shed 10 bases, and the junction held 10 bases outside the gene matches. In DNA, the CDR3 is TGTGCCAGCAGTACAACCGGGACTAGCGGGAGTTACGAGCAGTTCTTC. Residues: CASSTTGTSGSYEQFF.

Concerning this clone: The junction and the germline gene differ at one end; a read error may be behind it. This chain uses TRBV9 with TRBJ2-5, with 10 bases lining up with TRBD2. Germline V gene lookup returns CDR1 SGDLS and CDR2 YYNGEE. The CDR3 spans 15 residues. This chain's CDR3 is CASTVAGGRQETQYF. CDR3 DNA: TGTGCCAGCACCGTAGCGGGAGGCCGCCAAGAGACCCAGTACTTC.

The chain combines TRBV12-3 or TRBV12-4 with TRBJ1-1; TRBD1 is a possible D gene (5 bases). CDR3 size: 12 residues. The ends were cut back, 6 bases at V and 3 bases at J, with 8 bases in the middle. The CDR3 protein is CASRGRYTEAFF. The CDR3 DNA reads as TGTGCCAGCAGGGGGCGGTACACTGAAGCTTTCTTT.

The chain combines TRBV19 with TRBJ2-6; 7 nucleotides align to TRBD2. With 6 bases clipped from V and 0 bases from J, the junction kept 11 bases outside the gene matches. Germline CDR1 LNHDA, CDR2 SQIVND (reference sequence). This CDR3 has 18 residues. CDR3 DNA: TGTGCCAGTAGCCCCCTCCGGGGGGTTAGCTCTGGGGCCAACGTCCTGACTTTC. Its protein product is CASSPLRGVSSGANVLTF.

The chain links TRBV9 to TRBJ2-3; 8 bases map to TRBD2. Germline V gene sequence: CDR1 SGDLS, CDR2 YYNGEE. There are 15 residues in the CDR3. Trimming took 0 bases from V and 3 from J; bases not matched to a gene: 3. CDR3 in amino acids: CASSVAGTSTDTQYF. Written as DNA, the CDR3 is TGTGCCAGCAGCGTAGCTGGGACTAGTACAGATACGCAGTATTTT.